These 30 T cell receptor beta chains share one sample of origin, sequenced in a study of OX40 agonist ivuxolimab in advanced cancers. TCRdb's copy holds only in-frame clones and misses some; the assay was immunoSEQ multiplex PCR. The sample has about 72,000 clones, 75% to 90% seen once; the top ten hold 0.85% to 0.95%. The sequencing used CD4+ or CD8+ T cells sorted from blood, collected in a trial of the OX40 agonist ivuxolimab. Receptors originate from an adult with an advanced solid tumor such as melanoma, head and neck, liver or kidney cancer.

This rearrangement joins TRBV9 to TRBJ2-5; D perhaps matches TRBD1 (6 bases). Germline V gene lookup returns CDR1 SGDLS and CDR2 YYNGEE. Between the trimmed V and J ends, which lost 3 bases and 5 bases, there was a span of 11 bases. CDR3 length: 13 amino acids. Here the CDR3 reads CASSAQGWETQYF. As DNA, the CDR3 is TGTGCCAGCAGCGCCCAGGGGTGGGAGACCCAGTACTTC. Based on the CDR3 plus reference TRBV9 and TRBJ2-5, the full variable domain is DSGVTQTPKHLITATGQRVTLRCSPRSGDLSVYWYQQSLDQGLQFLIQYYNGEERAKGNILERFSAQQFPDLHSELNLSSLELGDSALYFCASSAQGWETQYFGPGTRLLVL.

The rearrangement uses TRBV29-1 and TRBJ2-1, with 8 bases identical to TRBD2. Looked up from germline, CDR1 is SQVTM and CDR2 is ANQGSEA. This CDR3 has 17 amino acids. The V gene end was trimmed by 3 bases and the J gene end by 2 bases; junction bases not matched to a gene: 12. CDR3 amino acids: CSVDSPSGRYAYNEQFF. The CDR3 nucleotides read TGCAGCGTTGATTCCCCCAGCGGGAGATACGCCTACAATGAGCAGTTCTTC.

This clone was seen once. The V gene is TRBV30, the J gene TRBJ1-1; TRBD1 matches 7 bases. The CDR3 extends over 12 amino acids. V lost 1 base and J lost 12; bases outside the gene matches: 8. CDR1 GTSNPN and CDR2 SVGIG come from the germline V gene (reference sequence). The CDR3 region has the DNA TGTGCCTGGAGTGCGAGACAGGGAGGAACTTTCTTT. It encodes CAWSARQGGTFF.

The CDR3 reads CASSLKLGGSGSYEQYF. The DNA for the CDR3 is TGTGCCAGCAGCTTGAAACTAGGGGGCAGCGGGAGTTACGAGCAGTACTTC. This chain uses TRBV11-2 with TRBJ2-7; D might be TRBD2 (8 bases). With 3 bases removed from V and 4 bases from J, the gap between germline ends came to 22 bases. This CDR3 has 17 residues. Looked up from germline, CDR1 is SGHAT and CDR2 is FQNNGV.

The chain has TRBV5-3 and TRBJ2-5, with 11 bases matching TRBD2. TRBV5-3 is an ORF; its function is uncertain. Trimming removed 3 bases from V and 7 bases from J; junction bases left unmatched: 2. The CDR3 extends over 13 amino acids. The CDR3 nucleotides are TGTGCCAGAAGCTCCGGGACTAGCGGGACCCAGTACTTC. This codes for CARSSGTSGTQYF.

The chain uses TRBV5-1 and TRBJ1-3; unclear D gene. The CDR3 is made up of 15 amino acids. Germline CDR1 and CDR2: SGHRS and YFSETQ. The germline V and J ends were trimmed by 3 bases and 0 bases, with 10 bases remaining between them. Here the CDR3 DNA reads TGCGCCAGCAGCTCCGCGGGGAGCTCTGGAAACACCATATATTTT. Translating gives CASSSAGSSGNTIYF.

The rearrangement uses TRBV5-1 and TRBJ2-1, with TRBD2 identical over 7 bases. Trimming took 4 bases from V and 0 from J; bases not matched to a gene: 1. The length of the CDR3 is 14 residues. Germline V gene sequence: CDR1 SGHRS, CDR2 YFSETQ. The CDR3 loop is CASSSGASYNEQFF. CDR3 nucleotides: TGCGCCAGCAGCAGCGGGGCCTCCTACAATGAGCAGTTCTTC.

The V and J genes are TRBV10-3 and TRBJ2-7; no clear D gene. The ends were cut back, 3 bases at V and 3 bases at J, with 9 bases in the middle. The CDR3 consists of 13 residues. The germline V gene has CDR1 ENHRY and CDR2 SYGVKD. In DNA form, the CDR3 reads TGTGCCATCAGTGATGGGCAGCACTACGAGCAGTACTTC. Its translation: CAISDGQHYEQYF.

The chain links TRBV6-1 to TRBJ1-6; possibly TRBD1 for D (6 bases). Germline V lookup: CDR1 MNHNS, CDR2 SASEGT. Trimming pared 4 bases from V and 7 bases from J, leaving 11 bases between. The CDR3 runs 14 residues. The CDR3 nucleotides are TGTGCCAGCAGTGCGGACAGTGGGAATTCACCCCTCCACTTT. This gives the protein CASSADSGNSPLHF.

The CDR3 DNA reads TGTGCCAGTAGTAATCTCGGGAGGGCCCTCTACAATGAGCAGTTCTTC. Protein: CASSNLGRALYNEQFF. The chain joins TRBV19 to TRBJ2-1; 8 nucleotides line up with TRBD2. V lost 4 bases, J lost 3 bases, and 8 bases stayed unmatched. Germline CDR1 reads LNHDA; CDR2 reads SQIVND (reference sequence). This CDR3 region has 16 residues.

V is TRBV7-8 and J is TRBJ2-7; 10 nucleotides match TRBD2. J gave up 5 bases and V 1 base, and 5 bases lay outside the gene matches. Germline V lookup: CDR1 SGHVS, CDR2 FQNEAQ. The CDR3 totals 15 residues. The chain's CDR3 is CASSLGLAGADEQYF. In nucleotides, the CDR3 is TGTGCCAGCAGCTTAGGGCTAGCGGGAGCTGACGAGCAGTACTTC. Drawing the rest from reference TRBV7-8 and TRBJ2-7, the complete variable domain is GAGVSQSPRYKVAKRGQDVALRCDPISGHVSLFWYQQALGQGPEFLTYFQNEAQLDKSGLPSDRFFAERPEGSVSTLKIQRTQQEDSAVYLCASSLGLAGADEQYFGPGTRLTVT.

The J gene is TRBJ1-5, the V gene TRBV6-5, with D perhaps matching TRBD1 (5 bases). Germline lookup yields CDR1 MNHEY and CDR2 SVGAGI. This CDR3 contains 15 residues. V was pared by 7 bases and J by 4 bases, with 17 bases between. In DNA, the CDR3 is TGTGCCAGCACCCCCCGGGACGGGGTTAATCAGCCCCAGCATTTT. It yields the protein CASTPRDGVNQPQHF.

The CDR3 region is CASSVVGHYEQYF. In nucleotides, the CDR3 is TGTGCCAGCAGCGTGGTGGGGCACTACGAGCAGTACTTC. V is TRBV5-4 and J is TRBJ2-7, with D possibly being TRBD1 (5 bases). The germline V and J ends were trimmed by 4 bases and 3 bases, with 11 bases remaining between them. CDR1 and CDR2 (germline): SGHNT, YYREEE (reference sequence). The CDR3 has 13 residues.

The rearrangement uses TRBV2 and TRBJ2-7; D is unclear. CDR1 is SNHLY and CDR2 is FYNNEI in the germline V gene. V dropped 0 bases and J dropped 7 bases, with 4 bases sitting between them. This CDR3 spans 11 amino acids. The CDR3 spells CASSEAGEQYF. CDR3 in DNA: TGTGCCAGCAGTGAAGCTGGAGAGCAGTACTTC.

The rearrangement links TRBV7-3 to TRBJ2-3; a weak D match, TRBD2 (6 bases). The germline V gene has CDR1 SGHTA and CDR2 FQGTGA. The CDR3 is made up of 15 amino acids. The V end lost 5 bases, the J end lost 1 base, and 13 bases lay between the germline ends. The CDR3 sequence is CASSLRGIGTDTQYF. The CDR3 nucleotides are TGTGCCAGCAGCCTCCGGGGGATCGGCACAGATACGCAGTATTTT.

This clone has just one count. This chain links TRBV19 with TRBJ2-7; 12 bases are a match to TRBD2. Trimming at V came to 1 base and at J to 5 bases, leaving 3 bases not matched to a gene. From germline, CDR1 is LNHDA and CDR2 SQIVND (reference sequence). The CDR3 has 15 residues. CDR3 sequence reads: CASSIGTSGTDEQYF. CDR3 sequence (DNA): TGTGCCAGTAGTATAGGGACTAGCGGGACGGACGAGCAGTACTTC. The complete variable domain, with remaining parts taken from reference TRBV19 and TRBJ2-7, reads DGGITQSPKYLFRKEGQNVTLSCEQNLNHDAMYWYRQDPGQGLRLIYYSQIVNDFQKGDIAEGYSVSREKKESFPLTVTSAQKNPTAFYLCASSIGTSGTDEQYFGPGTRLTVT.

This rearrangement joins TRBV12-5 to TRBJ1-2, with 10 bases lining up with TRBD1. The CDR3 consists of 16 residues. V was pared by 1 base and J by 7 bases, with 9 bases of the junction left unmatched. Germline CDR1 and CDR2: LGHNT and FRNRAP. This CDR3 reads CASGLGNDRGLGGYTF. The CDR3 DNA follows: TGTGCTAGTGGTTTGGGGAACGACAGGGGGCTAGGTGGCTACACCTTC.

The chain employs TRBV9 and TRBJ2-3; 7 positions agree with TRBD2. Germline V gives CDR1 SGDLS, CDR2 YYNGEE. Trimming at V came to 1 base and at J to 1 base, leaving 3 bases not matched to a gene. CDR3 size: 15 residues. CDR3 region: CASSVTGGGTDTQYF. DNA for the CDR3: TGTGCCAGCAGCGTAACTGGGGGGGGCACAGATACGCAGTATTTT.

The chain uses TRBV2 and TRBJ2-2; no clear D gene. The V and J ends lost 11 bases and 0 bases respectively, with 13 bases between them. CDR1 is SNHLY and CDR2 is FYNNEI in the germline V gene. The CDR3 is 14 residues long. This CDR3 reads CAGEGSANTGELFF. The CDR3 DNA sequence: TGTGCCGGGGAAGGAAGCGCGAACACCGGGGAGCTGTTTTTT. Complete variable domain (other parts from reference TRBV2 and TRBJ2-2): EPEVTQTPSHQVTQMGQEVILRCVPISNHLYFYWYRQILGQKVEFLVSFYNNEISEKSEIFDDQFSVERPDGSNFTLKIRSTKLEDSAMYFCAGEGSANTGELFFGEGSRLTVL.

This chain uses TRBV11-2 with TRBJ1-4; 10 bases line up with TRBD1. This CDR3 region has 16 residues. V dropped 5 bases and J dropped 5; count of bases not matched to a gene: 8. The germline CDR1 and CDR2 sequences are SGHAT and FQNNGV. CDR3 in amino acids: CASSPRMGQGNEKLFF. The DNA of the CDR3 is TGTGCCAGCAGCCCTCGGATGGGACAGGGGAATGAAAAACTGTTTTTT.

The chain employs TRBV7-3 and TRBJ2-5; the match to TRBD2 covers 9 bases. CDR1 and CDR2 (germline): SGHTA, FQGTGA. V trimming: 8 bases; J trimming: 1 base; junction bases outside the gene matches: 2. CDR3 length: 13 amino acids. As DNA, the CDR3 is TGTGCCAGCGCGGGAGGGGTCCAAGAGACCCAGTACTTC. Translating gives CASAGGVQETQYF.

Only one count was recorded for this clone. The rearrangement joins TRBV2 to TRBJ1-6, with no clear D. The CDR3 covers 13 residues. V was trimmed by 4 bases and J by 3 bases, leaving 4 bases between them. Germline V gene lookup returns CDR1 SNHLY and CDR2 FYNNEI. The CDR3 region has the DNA TGTGCCAGCAGTGGAAACTATAATTCACCCCTCCACTTT. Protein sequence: CASSGNYNSPLHF.

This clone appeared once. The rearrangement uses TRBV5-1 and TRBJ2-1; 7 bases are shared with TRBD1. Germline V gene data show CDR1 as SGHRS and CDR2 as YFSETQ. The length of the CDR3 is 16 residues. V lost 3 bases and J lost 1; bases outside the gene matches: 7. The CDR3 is CASSWKSGQSYNEQFF. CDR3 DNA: TGCGCCAGCAGCTGGAAGTCGGGACAGTCCTACAATGAGCAGTTCTTC.

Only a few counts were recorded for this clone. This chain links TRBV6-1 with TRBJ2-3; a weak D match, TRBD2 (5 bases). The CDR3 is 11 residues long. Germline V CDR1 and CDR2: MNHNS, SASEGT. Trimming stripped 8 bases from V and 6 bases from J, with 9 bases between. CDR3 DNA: TGTGCCAGCGCCCCGGGGGATACGCAGTATTTT. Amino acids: CASAPGDTQYF.

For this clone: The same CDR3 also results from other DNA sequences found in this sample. As DNA, the CDR3 is TGTGCCAGCAGCCAAGGACCAAACACTGAAGCTTTCTTT. It translates to CASSQGPNTEAFF. The V gene is TRBV14, the J gene TRBJ1-1, with D hard to call. The CDR3 contains 13 residues. The germline gives CDR1 SGHDN, CDR2 FVKESK. V was shortened by 1 base and J by 2 bases, with 5 bases between the two germline ends.

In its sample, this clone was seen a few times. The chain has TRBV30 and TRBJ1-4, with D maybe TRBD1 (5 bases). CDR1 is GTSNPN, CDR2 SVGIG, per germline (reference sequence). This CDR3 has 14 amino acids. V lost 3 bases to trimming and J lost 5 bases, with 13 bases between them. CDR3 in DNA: TGTGCCTGGAGCGGAGGGGCCAACAATGAAAAACTGTTTTTT. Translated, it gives CAWSGGANNEKLFF.

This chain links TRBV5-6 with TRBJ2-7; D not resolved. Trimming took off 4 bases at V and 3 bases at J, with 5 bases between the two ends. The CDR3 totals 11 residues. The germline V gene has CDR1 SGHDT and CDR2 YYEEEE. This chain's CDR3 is CASSLHYEQYF. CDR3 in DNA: TGTGCCAGCAGCCTGCACTACGAGCAGTACTTC.

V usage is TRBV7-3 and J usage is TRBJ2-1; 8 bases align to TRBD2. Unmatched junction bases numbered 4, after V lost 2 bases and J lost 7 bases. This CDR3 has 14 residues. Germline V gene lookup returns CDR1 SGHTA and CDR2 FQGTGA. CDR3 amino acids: CASSLGTSPNEQFF. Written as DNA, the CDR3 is TGTGCCAGCAGCTTAGGGACTAGTCCTAATGAGCAGTTCTTC.

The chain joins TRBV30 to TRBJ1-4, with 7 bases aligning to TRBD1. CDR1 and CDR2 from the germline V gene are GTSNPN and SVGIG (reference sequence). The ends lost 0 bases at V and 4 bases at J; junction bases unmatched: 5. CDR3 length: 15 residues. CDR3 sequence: CAWSVGQVVNEKLFF. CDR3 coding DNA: TGTGCCTGGAGTGTCGGACAGGTTGTTAATGAAAAACTGTTTTTT.

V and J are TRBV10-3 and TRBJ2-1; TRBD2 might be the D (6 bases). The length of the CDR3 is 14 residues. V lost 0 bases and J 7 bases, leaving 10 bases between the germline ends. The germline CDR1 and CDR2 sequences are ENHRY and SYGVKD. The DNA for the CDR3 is TGTGCCATCAGTGAGTCGGAGGGGCGGAATGAGCAGTTCTTC. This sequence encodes CAISESEGRNEQFF.